This T cell receptor (beta chain) was identified in a study of T-cell reconstitution after alpha-beta-depleted transplantation in children. Study-wide points: It was reported that alpha-beta T cells came from several hundred expanded graft clones (about two months after transplant). Surviving recipient T cells and thymic progenitors produced the high day-60 TCRbeta diversity seen in some patients.

This CDR3 contains 15 residues. Trimming stripped 0 bases from V and 6 bases from J, with 12 bases between. Germline assignment: CDR1 SGDLS and CDR2 YYNGEE. This clonotype was detected only a few times. Its antigen is not known. A library of TCRbeta sequences, prepared with unique molecular identifiers, was generated. MiXCR was run by TCRdb on the PCR reads, yielding one entry per CDR3 protein. The table shows 700,000 to 950,000 distinct CDR3 sequences, with about 15% occurring only once. This chain joins TRBV9 and TRBJ1-4; TRBD1 might be the D (5 bases). The sequence derives from a male patient aged 10-17 years who had a stem cell transplant for acute lymphoblastic leukemia, so the T cells may come from the graft donor. Material: PBMCs, mostly from graft donor cells, obtained 360 days after TCRalphabeta/CD19-depleted stem cell transplant. The CDR3 nucleotides read TGTGCCAGCAGCGTAGAATGGGGGACTTATGAAAAACTGTTTTTT. Translating it yields CASSVEWGTYEKLFF.